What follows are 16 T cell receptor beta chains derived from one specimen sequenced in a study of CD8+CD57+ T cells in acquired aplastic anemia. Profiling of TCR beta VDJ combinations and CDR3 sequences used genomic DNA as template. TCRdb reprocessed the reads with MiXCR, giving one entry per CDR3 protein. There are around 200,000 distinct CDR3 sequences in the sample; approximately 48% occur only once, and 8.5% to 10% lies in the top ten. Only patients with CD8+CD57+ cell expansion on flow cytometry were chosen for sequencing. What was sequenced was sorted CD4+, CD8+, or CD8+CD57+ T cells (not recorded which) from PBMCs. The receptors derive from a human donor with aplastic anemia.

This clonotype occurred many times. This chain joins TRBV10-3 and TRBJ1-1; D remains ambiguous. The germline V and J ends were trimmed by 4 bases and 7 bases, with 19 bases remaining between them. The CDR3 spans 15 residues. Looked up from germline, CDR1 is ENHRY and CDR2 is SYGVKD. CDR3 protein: CAISGGSGVPLEAFF. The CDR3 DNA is TGTGCCATCAGTGGGGGAAGCGGGGTGCCACTTGAAGCTTTCTTT.

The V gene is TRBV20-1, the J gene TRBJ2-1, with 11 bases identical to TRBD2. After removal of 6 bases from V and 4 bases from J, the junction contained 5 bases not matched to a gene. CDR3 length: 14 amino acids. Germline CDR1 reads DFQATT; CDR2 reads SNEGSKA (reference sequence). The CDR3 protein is CSATGLADYNEQFF. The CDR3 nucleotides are TGCAGTGCAACGGGACTAGCGGATTACAATGAGCAGTTCTTC.

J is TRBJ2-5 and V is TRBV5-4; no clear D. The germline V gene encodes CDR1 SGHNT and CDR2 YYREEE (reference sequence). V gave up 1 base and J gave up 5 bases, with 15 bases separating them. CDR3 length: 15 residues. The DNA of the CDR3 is TGTGCCAGCAGCTTGCGACGAGCTGGGTTGGAGACCCAGTACTTC. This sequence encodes CASSLRRAGLETQYF.

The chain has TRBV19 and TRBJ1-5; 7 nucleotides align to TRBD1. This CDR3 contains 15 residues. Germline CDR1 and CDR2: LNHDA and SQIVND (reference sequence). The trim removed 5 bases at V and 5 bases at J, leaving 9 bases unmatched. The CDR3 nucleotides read TGTGCCAGTAGTCCGACAGGGAATTCGTATCAGCCCCAGCATTTT. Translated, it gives CASSPTGNSYQPQHF.

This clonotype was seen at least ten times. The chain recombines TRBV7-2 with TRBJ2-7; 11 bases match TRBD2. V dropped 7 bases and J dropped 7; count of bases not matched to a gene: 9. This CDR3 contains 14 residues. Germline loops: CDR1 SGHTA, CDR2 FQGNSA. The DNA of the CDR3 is TGTGCCAGCACCCTACTAGCGGGAGCAGGGGAGCAGTACTTC. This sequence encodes CASTLLAGAGEQYF.

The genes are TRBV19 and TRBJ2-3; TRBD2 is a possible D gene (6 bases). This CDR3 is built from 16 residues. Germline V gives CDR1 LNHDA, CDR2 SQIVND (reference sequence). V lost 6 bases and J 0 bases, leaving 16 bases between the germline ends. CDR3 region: CASRSRTEGSTDTQYF. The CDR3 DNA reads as TGTGCCAGTAGATCCAGGACGGAGGGGAGCACAGATACGCAGTATTTT.

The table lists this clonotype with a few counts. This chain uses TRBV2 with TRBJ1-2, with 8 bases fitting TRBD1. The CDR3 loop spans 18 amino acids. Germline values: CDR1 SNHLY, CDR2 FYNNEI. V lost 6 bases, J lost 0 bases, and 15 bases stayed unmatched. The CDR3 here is CASRIPGQATMANYGYTF. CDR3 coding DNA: TGTGCCAGCAGGATCCCGGGACAGGCAACTATGGCTAACTATGGCTACACCTTC.

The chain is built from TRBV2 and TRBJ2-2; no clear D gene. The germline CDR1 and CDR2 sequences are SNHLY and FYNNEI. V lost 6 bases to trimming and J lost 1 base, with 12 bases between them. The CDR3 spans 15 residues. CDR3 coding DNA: TGTGCCAGCAGAGTGGACCTCCGGAACACCGGGGAGCTGTTTTTT. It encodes CASRVDLRNTGELFF.

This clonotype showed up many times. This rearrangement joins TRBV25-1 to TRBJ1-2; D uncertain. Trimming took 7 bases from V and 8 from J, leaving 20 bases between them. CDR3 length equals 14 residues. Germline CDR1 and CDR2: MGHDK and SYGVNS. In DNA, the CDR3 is TGTGCCAGCACTTCGTCGAAGGGCGTGCGGGGCTACACCTTC. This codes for CASTSSKGVRGYTF.

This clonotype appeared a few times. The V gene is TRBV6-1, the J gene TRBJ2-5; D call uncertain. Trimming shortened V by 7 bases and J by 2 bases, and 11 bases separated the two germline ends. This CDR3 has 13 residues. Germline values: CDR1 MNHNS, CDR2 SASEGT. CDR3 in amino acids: CASTPPRQETQYF. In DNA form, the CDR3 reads TGTGCCAGCACCCCCCCGCGGCAAGAGACCCAGTACTTC.

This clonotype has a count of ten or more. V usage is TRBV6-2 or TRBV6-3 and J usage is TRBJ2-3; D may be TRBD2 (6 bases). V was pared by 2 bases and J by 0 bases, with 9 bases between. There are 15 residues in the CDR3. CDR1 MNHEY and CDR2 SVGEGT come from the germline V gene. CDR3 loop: CASSYRRASTDTQYF. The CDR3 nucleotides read TGTGCCAGCAGTTACCGGAGGGCCAGCACAGATACGCAGTATTTT.

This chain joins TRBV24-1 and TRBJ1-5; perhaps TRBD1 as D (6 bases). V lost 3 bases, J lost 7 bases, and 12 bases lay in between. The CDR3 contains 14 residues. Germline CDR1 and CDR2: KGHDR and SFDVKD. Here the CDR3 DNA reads TGTGCCACCAGTGATCACAGGGTAGGGCAGCCCCAGCATTTT. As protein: CATSDHRVGQPQHF.

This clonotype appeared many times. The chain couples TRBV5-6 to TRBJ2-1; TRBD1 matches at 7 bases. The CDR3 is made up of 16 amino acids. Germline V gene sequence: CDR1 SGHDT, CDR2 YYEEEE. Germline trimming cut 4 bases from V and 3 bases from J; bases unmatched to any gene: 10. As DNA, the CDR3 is TGTGCCAGCAGCACGATTGGACAGGCAAACTACAATGAGCAGTTCTTC. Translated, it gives CASSTIGQANYNEQFF.

The CDR3 DNA reads as TGCGCCAGCAGCCAAGAATCCAGTAGCAATCAGCCCCAGCATTTT. Translation gives CASSQESSSNQPQHF. The J gene is TRBJ1-5, the V gene TRBV4-1, with D unclear. The germline V gene has CDR1 MGHRA and CDR2 YSYEKL. This CDR3 comprises 15 residues. The V gene lost 0 bases and the J gene lost 0 bases, with 6 bases spanning the gap.

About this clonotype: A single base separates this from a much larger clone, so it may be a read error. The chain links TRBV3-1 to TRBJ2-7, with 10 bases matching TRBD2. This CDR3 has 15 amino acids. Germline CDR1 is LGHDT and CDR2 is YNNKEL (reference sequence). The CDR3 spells CAGSQGGTSDYEQYF. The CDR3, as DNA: TGTGCCGGCAGCCAAGGCGGGACTAGCGACTACGAGCAGTACTTC.

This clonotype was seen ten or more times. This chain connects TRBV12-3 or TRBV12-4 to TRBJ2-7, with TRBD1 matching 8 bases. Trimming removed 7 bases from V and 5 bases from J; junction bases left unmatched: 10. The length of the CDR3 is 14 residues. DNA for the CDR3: TGTGCCAGCACAAACACAGGGGGTCGGGACGAGCAGTACTTC. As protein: CASTNTGGRDEQYF.